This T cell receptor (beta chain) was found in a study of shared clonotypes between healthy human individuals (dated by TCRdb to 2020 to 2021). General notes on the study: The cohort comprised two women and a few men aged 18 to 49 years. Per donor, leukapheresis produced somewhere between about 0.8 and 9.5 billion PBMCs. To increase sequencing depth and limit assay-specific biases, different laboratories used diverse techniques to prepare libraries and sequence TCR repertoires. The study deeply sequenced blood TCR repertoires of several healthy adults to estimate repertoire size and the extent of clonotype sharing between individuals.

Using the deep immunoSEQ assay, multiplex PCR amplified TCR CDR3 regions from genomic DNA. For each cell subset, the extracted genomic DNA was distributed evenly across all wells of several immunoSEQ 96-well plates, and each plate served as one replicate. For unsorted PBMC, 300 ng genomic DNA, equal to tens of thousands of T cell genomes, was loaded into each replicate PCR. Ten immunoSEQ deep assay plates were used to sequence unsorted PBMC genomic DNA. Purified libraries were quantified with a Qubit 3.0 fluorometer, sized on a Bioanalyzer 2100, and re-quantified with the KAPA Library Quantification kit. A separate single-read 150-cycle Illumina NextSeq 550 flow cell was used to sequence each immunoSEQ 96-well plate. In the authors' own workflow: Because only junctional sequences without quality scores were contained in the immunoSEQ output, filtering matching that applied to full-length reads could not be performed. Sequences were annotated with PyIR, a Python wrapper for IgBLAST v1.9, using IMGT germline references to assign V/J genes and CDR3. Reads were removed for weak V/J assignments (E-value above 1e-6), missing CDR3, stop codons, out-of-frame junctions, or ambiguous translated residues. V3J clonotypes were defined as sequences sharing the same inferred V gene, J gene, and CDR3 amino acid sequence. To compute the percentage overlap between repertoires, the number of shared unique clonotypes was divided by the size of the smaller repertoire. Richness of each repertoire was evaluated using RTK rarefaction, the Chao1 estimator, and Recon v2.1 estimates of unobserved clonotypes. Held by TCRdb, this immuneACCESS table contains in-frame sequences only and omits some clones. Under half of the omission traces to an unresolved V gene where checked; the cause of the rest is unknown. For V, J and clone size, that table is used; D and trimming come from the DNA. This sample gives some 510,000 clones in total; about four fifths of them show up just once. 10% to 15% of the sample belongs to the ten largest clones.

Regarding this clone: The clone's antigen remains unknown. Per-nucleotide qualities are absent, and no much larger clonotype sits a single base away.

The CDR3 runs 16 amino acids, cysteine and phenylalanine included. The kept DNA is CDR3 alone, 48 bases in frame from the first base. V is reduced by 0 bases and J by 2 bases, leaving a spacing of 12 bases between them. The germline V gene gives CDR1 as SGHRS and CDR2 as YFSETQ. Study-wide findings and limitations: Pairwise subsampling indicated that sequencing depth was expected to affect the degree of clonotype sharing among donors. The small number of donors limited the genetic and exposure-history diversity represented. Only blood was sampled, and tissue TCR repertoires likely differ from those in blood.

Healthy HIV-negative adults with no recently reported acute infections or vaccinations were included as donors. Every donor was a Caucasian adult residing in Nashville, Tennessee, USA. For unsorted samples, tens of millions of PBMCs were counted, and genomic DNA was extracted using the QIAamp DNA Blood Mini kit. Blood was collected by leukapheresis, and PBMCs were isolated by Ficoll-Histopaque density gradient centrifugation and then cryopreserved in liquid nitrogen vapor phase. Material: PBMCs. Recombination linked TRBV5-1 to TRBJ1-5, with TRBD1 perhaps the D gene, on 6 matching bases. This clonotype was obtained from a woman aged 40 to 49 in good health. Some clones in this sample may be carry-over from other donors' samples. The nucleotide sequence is TGCGCCAGCAGCTTGGAGGGGGGAGGGGGCAATCAGCCCCAGCATTTT. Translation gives CASSLEGGGGNQPQHF.